The rows below give T cell receptor beta chains drawn from one sample of a study of blood T cells in healthy people across ages. TCRdb ran MiXCR on the 5' RACE reads and lists one entry per CDR3 protein. Of roughly 700,000 distinct CDR3 sequences in the sample, roughly 50% are singletons; the top ten hold about 32%. Source material: blood. The receptors come from a woman between 55 and 75 years old in good health. The conserved cysteine and the conserved F or W are not part of the CDR3 here. Each record gives: V gene, CDR3 protein.

TRBV2,ASKGVSSYNEQF
TRBV5-1,ASSLATGVSDTQY
TRBV7-2,ASSIGAGPSYEQY
TRBV7-2,ASSLRGGDEQY
TRBV10-3,AFAVGMGTDTQY
TRBV20-1,SARQRNEQF
TRBV7-3,ASSLRTGETGELF
TRBV20-1,SARVGWDTQY
TRBV6-2/TRBV6-3,ASSYRGTSIDTQY
TRBV3-1,ASSQDNARSSGTHFTDTQY
TRBV11-3,ASNQGLHEQF
TRBV7-2,ASSLAGIANEQF
TRBV7-2,ASSRGGGQNTEAF
TRBV4-3,ASSRQTENTEAF
TRBV9,ASSALDRGEKLF
TRBV14,ASSQGVSGSSKNIQY
TRBV6-2/TRBV6-3,ASSVPLSGLYEQY
TRBV7-2,ASSPGPGLAGGRGADTQY
TRBV5-1,ASSNLATNYGYT
TRBV4-2,ASSQRKQETQY
TRBV6-2/TRBV6-3,ASSYSMSFIRNTQY
TRBV5-1,ASSLRQRSTSTEAF
TRBV7-2,ASSITFSWTGISNEQY
TRBV20-1,SPAPGGHEQY
TRBV18,ASSKDGSSYNEQF
TRBV2,ASSPRQEASYGYT
TRBV11-1,VSSSGERWGTDTQY
TRBV28,ASRWGGGNIQY
TRBV3-1,ASSRSSGLSTGANVLT
TRBV5-1,ASSLVSGAGATVLT
TRBV30,AWSQLAGGNTQY
TRBV20-1,SARDNRGTYYEQY
TRBV3-1,ASSHLGTAYEQY
TRBV29-1,SAATGGGSGEQY
TRBV28,ASSTTGGDQPQH
TRBV2,ASSAGAGLLEKLF
TRBV27,ASSLSVLATYEQY
TRBV6-2/TRBV6-3,ASSYSIPSYEQY
TRBV5-1,ASSPRGTGNNKQF
TRBV4-2,ASSQGWLAGQETQY
TRBV20-1,SARDVGSTGVGKLF
TRBV29-1,SSSLGNTIY
TRBV5-1,ASTPGSSYEQY
TRBV12-3/TRBV12-4,ASSSAGPTYEQY
TRBV6-2/TRBV6-3,ASSAPGTGIKQY
TRBV20-1,SARVYSYNEQF
TRBV28,ASSQYLGQDEQY
TRBV5-6,ASSWSRVLPETQY
TRBV20-1,SARAPGLAGGNEQY
TRBV10-3,AISRTSGSSGEQF
TRBV7-9,ASSPWAGRETQY